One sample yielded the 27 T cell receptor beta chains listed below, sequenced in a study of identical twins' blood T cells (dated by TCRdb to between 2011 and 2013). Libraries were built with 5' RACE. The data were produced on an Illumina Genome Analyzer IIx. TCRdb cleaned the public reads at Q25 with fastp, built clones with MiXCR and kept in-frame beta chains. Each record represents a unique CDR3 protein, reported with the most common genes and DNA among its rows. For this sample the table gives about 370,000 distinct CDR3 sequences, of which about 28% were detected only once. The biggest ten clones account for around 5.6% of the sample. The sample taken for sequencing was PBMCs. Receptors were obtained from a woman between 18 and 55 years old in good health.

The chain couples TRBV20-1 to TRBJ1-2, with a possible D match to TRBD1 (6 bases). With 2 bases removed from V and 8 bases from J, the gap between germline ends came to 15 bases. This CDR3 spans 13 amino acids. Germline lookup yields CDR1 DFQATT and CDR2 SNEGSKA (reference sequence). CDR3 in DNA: TGCAGTGCTAGAAAACCACAGGGTCGCGGCTACACCTTC. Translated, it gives CSARKPQGRGYTF.

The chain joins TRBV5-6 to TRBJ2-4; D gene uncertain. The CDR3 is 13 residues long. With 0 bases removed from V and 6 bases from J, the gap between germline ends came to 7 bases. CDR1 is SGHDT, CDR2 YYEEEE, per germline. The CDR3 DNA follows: TGTGCCAGCAGCTTGGATCGTGGAAACATTCAGTACTTC. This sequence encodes CASSLDRGNIQYF.

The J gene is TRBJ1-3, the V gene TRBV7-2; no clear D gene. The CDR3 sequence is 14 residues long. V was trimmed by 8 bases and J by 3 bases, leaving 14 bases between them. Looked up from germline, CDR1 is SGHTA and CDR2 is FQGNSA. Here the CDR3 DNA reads TGTGCCAGCCGCGAGAATTCAGATGGAAACACCATATATTTT. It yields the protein CASRENSDGNTIYF. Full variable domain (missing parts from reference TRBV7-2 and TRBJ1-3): GAGVSQSPSNKVTEKGKDVELRCDPISGHTALYWYRQSLGQGLEFLIYFQGNSAPDKSGLPSDRFSAERTGGSVSTLTIQRTQQEDSAVYLCASRENSDGNTIYFGEGSWLTVV.

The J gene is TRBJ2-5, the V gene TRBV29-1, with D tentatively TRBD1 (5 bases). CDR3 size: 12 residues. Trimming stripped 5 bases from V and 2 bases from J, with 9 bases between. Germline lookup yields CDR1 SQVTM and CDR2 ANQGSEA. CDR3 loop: CSVLTGQETQYF. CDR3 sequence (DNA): TGCAGCGTTCTCACAGGTCAAGAGACCCAGTACTTC.

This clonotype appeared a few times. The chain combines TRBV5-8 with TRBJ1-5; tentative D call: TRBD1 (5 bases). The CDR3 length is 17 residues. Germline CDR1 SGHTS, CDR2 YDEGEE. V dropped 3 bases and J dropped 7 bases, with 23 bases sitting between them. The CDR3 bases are TGTGCCAGCAGCTCAATCCCCGGGGCAGCGAACACGCAGCCCCAGCATTTT. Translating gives CASSSIPGAANTQPQHF.

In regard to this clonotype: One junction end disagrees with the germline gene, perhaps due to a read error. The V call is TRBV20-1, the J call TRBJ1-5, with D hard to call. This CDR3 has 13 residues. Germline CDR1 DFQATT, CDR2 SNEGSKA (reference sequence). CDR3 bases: TGCAGTGCTAGCGCCGGGAGCAATCAGCCCCATCATTTT. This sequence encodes CSASAGSNQPHHF.

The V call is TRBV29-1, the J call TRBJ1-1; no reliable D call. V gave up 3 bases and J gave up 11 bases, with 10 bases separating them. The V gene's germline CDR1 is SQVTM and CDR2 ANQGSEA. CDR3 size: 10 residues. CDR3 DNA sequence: TGCAGCGTTGAGGCAGGTAGGGCTTTCTTT. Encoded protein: CSVEAGRAFF.

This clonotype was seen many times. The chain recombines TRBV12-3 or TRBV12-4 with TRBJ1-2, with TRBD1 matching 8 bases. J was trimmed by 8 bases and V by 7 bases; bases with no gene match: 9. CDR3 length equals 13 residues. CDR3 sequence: CASTLRQGRGYTF. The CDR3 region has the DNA TGTGCCAGCACCCTGAGACAGGGGCGAGGCTACACCTTC.

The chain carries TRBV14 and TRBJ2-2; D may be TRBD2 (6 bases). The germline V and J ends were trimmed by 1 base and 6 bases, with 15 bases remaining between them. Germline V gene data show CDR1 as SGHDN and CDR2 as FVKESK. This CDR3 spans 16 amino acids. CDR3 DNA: TGTGCCAGCAGCCAAGGAATACTAGCTGCCGCCGGGGAGCTGTTTTTT. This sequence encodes CASSQGILAAAGELFF. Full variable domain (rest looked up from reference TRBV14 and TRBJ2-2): EAGVTQFPSHSVIEKGQTVTLRCDPISGHDNLYWYRRVMGKEIKFLLHFVKESKQDESGMPNNRFLAERTGGTYSTLKVQPAELEDSGVYFCASSQGILAAAGELFFGEGSRLTVL.

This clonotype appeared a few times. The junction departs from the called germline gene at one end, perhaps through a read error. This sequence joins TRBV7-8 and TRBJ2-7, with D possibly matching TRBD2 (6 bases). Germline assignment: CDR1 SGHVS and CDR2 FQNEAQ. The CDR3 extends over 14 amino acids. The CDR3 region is CASNQERVSYGQYF. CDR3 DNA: TGTGCCAGCAACCAGGAGCGGGTCTCCTACGGGCAGTACTTC. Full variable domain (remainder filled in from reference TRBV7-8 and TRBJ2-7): GAGVSQSPRYKVAKRGQDVALRCDPISGHVSLFWYQQALGQGPEFLTYFQNEAQLDKSGLPSDRFFAERPEGSVSTLKIQRTQQEDSAVYLCASNQERVSYGQYFGPGTRLTVT.

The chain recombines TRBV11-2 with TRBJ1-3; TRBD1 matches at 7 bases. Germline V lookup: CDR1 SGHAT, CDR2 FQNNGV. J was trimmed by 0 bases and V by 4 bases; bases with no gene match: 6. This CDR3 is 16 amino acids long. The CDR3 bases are TGTGCCAGCAGCTACGACAGGGTGGGCTCTGGAAACACCATATATTTT. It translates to CASSYDRVGSGNTIYF.

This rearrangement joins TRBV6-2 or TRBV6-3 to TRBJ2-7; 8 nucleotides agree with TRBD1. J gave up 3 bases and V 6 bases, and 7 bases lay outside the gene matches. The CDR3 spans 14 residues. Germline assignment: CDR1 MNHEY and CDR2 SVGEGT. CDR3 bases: TGTGCCAGCAGAACTCAGGGGGCTCTCTACGAGCAGTACTTC. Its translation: CASRTQGALYEQYF.

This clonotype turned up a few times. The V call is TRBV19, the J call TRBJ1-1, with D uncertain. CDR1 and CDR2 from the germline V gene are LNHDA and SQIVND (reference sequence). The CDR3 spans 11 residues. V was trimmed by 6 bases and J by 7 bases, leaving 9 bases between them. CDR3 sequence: CASRSQFEAFF. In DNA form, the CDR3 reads TGTGCCAGTAGGTCCCAATTTGAAGCTTTCTTT.

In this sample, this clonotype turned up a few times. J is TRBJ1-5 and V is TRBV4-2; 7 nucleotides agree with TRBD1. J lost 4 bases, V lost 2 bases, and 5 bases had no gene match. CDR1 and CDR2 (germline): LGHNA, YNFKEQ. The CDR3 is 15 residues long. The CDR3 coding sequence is TGTGCCAGCAGCCAACCGACAGGGCTTAATCAGCCCCAGCATTTT. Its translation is CASSQPTGLNQPQHF.

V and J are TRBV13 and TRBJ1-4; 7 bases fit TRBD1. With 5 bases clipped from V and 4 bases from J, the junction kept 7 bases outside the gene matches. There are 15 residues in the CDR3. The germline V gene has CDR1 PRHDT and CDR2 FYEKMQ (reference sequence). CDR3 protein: CASSPPGGSNEKLFF. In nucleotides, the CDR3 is TGTGCCAGCAGCCCTCCAGGGGGTAGTAATGAAAAACTGTTTTTT.

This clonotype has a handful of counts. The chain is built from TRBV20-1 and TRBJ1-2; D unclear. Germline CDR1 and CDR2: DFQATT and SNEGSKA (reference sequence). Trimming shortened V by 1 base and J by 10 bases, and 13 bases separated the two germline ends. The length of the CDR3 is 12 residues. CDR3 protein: CSARGHGDVYTF. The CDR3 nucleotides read TGCAGTGCTAGAGGACACGGCGATGTCTACACCTTC.

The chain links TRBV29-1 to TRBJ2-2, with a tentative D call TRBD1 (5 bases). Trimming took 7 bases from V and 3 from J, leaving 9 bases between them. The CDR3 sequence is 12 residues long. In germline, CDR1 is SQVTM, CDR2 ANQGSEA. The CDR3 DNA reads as TGCAGCGGCGACAGCTACACCGGGGAGCTGTTTTTT. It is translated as CSGDSYTGELFF.

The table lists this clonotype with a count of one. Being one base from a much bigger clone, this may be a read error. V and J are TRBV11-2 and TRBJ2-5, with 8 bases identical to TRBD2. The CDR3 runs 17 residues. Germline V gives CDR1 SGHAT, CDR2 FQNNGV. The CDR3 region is CASSFRGSGSVGETQHF. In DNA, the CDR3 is TGTGCCAGCAGCTTTAGAGGGAGCGGGAGTGTAGGAGAGACCCAGCACTTC.

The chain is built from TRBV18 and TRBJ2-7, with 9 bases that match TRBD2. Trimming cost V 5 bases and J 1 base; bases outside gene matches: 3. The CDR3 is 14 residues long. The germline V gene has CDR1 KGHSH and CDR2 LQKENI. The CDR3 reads CASSTGLASYEQYF. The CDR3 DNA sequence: TGTGCCAGCTCAACAGGACTAGCGTCCTACGAGCAGTACTTC.

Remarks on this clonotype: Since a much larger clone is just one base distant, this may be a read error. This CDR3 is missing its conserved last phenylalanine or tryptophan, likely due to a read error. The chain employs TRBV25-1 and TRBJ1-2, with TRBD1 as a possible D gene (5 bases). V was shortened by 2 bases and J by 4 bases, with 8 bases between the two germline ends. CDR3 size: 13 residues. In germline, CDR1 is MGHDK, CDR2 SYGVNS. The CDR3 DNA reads TGTGCCAGCAGTGAACAGGGTAGCTATGGCTACACCCTC. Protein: CASSEQGSYGYTL.

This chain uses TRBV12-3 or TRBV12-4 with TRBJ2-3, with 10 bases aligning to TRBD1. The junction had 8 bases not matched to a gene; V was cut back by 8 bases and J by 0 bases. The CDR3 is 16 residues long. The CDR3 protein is CASGRQGATSTDTQYF. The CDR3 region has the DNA TGTGCCAGCGGTCGACAGGGGGCGACTAGCACAGATACGCAGTATTTT.

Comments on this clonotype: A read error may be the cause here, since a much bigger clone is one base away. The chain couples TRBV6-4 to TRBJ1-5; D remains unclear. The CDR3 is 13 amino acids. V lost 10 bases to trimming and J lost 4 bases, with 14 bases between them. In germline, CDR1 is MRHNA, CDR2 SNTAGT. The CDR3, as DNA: TGTGCCAACAGCGTGACTGTAAATCAGCCCCAGCATTTT. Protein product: CANSVTVNQPQHF.

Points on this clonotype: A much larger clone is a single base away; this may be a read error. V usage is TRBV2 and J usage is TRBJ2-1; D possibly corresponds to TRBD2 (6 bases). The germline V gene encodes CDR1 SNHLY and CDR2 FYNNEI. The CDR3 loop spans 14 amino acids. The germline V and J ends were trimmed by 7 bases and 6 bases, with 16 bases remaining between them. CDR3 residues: CASMEGAWGNEQFF. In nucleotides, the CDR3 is TGTGCCAGCATGGAGGGAGCTTGGGGCAATGAGCAGTTCTTC.

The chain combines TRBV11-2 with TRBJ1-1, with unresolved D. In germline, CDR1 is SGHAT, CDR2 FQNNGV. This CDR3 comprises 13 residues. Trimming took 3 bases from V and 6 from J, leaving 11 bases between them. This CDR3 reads CASSFRTPSEAFF. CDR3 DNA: TGTGCCAGCAGCTTTCGTACGCCCTCTGAAGCTTTCTTT. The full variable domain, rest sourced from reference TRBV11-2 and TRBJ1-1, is EAGVAQSPRYKIIEKRQSVAFWCNPISGHATLYWYQQILGQGPKLLIQFQNNGVVDDSQLPKDRFSAERLKGVDSTLKIQPAKLEDSAVYLCASSFRTPSEAFFGQGTRLTVV.

The CDR3 reads CASSPWHGTGGLGYTF. The CDR3 DNA reads as TGCGCCAGCAGCCCGTGGCACGGGACAGGGGGTCTTGGCTACACCTTC. This chain links TRBV4-1 with TRBJ1-2, with 11 bases identical to TRBD1. The CDR3 is made up of 16 amino acids. J gave up 7 bases and V 4 bases, and 11 bases lay outside the gene matches. Per the germline V gene, CDR1 is MGHRA and CDR2 is YSYEKL.

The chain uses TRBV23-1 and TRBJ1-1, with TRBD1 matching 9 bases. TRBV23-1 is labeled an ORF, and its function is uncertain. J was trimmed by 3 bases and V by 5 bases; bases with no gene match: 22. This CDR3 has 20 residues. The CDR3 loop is CASSSQDRGCAYPRYTEAFF. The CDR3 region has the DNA TGCGCCAGCAGTTCCCAGGACAGGGGATGCGCATACCCCCGATACACTGAAGCTTTCTTT.

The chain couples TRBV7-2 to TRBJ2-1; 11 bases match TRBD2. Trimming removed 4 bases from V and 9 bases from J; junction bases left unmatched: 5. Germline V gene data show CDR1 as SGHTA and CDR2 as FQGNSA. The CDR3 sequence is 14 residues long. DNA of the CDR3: TGTGCCAGCAGCTCGACTAGCGGGAACGGTGAGCAGTTCTTC. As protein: CASSSTSGNGEQFF.